A single sample gave rise to the 3 T cell receptor beta chains below, sequenced in a study of shared clonotypes between healthy human individuals. Profiling relied on immunoSEQ multiplex PCR, and the TCRdb table lists in-frame clones only, not all of them. The data contain roughly 2,300,000 clones, under 95% of them seen just once; the ten biggest clones take up about 0.36%. Source material: naive CD4+ T cells from PBMCs. Subset here: CD45RA+ positively selected. These receptors all stem from a young man in good health. Some clones in this sample may be carry-over from other donors' samples.

This chain uses TRBV30 with TRBJ2-1; D remains ambiguous. The CDR3 contains 12 residues. CDR1 GTSNPN and CDR2 SVGIG come from the germline V gene (reference sequence). The germline V and J ends were trimmed by 4 bases and 5 bases, with 9 bases remaining between them. The CDR3 protein is CAWTRRNNEQFF. The DNA for the CDR3 is TGTGCCTGGACGCGCAGGAACAATGAGCAGTTCTTC. Complete variable domain (other parts from reference TRBV30 and TRBJ2-1): SQTIHQWPATLVQPVGSPLSLECTVEGTSNPNLYWYRQAAGRGLQLLFYSVGIGQISSEVPQNLSASRPQDRQFILSSKKLLLSDSGFYLCAWTRRNNEQFFGPGTRLTVL.

The genes are TRBV2 and TRBJ2-5, with no clear D. Near its end, the DNA agrees better with TRBJ2-7, so the J call may be wrong. Germline values: CDR1 SNHLY, CDR2 FYNNEI. There are 15 residues in the CDR3. This CDR3 reads CASSEGATPSYEQYF. DNA of the CDR3: TGTGCCAGCAGTGAAGGGGCCACACCCTCCTACGAGCAGTACTTC.

This chain connects TRBV7-2 to TRBJ2-5, with TRBD2 as a possible D gene (6 bases). The CDR3 consists of 16 residues. Germline V gene lookup returns CDR1 SGHTA and CDR2 FQGNSA. V was cut by 5 bases and J by 7 bases, with 23 bases left in between. Written as DNA, the CDR3 is TGTGCCAGCAGCGGACGCGGGGCTCCTTACCGATGGACCCAGTACTTC. It yields the protein CASSGRGAPYRWTQYF.